This section outlines one T cell receptor (beta chain) sequence together with its context. Its antigen is currently not known. The input lacks base qualities; no much larger clone sits a single base away. Library generation was performed with 5' RACE. The sequencer was an Illumina HiSeq 2500. The second PCR ran for about 7 to 11 cycles and used a J-beta primer mix along with a sample-barcoded 5' primer. A template-switch 5' adaptor carrying 12 random nucleotides introduced a unique molecular identifier onto each TCR beta cDNA molecule. Each sample yielded at least 3 million CDR3-containing paired-end reads. All of the RNA was converted into first-strand cDNA using the Mint cDNA synthesis kit, with a TRBC-specific oligonucleotide serving as the primer. Following uracil-DNA glycosylase treatment, all cDNA underwent a first 18-cycle PCR with the universal primers M1SS and BC2_uni_R. Under the source paper's analysis protocol: For normalization, 1 million high-quality reads were randomly selected from each sample, with every read carrying a distinct molecular identifier. Instead of being binned into consensus sequences, reads that shared molecular identifiers were thrown out. CDR3 identification, clonotype clustering and error correction used MiTCR with a Q25 quality threshold and the strictest error-elimination algorithm. A nonparametric unseen species model with Euler transformation was used to estimate a lower bound on total TCR beta diversity. The public reads were quality trimmed at Q25 with fastp and then assembled into clones with MiXCR by TCRdb, keeping productive beta chains. Duplicate CDR3 protein sequences are folded into a single record with the most common DNA and genes. The V and J calls and clone size are TCRdb's, not the authors'. The sample table lists about 970,000 distinct CDR3 sequences, roughly 51% of them with a count of one. Over 20% of the sample comes from the top ten.

The germline V and J ends show losses of 1 base and 4 bases respectively, and no gene match explains 4 bases of the junction. The CDR3 runs 14 amino acids, cysteine and phenylalanine included. Only the CDR3 DNA is retained, 42 bases long and in frame from the first base. CDR1 and CDR2 are read off the germline V gene as SGHTA and FQGNSA. Donors were approximately 42 systemically healthy Caucasian individuals from Russia aged roughly 6 to 90 years. Around 9.8 milliliters of peripheral blood were collected from each donor into EDTA-treated Vacutainer tubes. Ficoll-Paque density-gradient centrifugation was used to isolate PBMCs, with at least 6 million per sample. Trizol reagent was used to extract total RNA from the PBMCs, yielding at least 5.5 micrograms per sample. For every donor, an aliquot of PBMCs went through flow cytometry to measure the percentages of naive CD45RAhigh/CD27high T cells. The data were taken from a study of blood T cells in healthy people across ages (dated by TCRdb to the mid-2010s). Background for the entire study: Template switching captured roughly one uniquely barcoded TCR beta cDNA molecule per two T cells in model experiments. The study measured age-related changes in TCR beta repertoire diversity using deep sequencing normalized with unique cDNA molecular identifiers. Four age groups were formed from the donors: young (average roughly 15 years), middle-aged (around 39), aged (approximately 60) and long-lived (about 80). Donors of different ages were randomly distributed across sequencing lanes to avoid experimental bias. The study analyzed two additional independent replicas of 1 million unique cDNA reads from the same blood draw for two donors, one aged 18 to 30 and one aged 80 or older.

Results and caveats for the whole study, not just this receptor: Compared with the aged group, more naive CD4+ T cells, fewer expanded clones and increased TCR diversity were shown by the long-lived group, suggesting age selection. Estimates of total diversity from one million sequenced T cells were regarded as lower bounds and underestimates. A strong correlation was found between observed TCR beta diversity and the percentage of naive T cells measured by flow cytometry. Observed TCR beta diversity per million T cells fell roughly linearly with age, and a significant reduction was already apparent by age around 40. Donor CMV infection status was unknown, potentially confounding age-related changes in expanded clonotypes. Conclusive comparison of naive and antigen-experienced compartments was prevented by the profiling of bulk unsorted PBMCs.

The sequencing input was blood. This receptor chain uses TRBV7-2 and TRBJ2-7; 7 central bases correspond to TRBD1. This clonotype was sampled from a woman in her fifties or sixties in good health. The CDR3 is CASSLDRGNYEQYF. Read as DNA, the sequence is TGTGCCAGCAGCTTAGACAGGGGTAATTACGAGCAGTACTTC.